This T cell receptor (beta chain) was profiled in a study of T cell responses to AZD1222 COVID-19 vaccine. Study results and caveats: At 160-218 and 743-854, vaccine-associated CD4 TCRs were dominant, and they spanned spike. Reports say nearly half of spike-specific TCRs go after unmutated variant regions. Just a handful of people given AZD1222 tested seropositive at baseline. The donors showed a predominance of white British ancestry and of females, with possible underestimation of clonal diversity.

On this clone itself: The antigen is unknown.

V shed 6 bases, J shed 6 bases, and the junction held 4 bases outside the gene matches. There are 12 residues in the CDR3. Germline-derived CDR1 and CDR2 are MNHEY and SVGAGI. TCRdb keeps only in-frame clones here, not all; method: immunoSEQ multiplex PCR. The sample lists about 84,000 clones, approximately 85% occurring once. Sequences were derived from peripheral blood, sampled 28 days after the second AZD1222 dose. The clonotype comes from an adult who received the AZD1222 COVID-19 vaccine. This chain uses TRBV6-5 with TRBJ1-1; 7 positions match TRBD1. The CDR3: CASSHGQAEAFF. As DNA, the CDR3 is TGTGCCAGCAGCCACGGACAGGCTGAAGCTTTCTTT.